The table lists the clone carrying this T cell receptor beta chain with many counts. The antigen is unknown. Time point: persistent/refractory GD, antithyroid drugs over 5 years with positive TRAb. The authors made the TCR library using RNA they extracted from PBMCs. iRepertoire HTBI primers and Arm-PCR of CDR3 regions built TCR beta libraries. TCRdb passed the multiplex PCR reads through MiXCR, listing each CDR3 protein once. This repertoire shows under 350,000 distinct CDR3 sequences, approximately 20% found once; its top ten account for just over 55%. This sample is part of a study of regulatory T cells in long-lasting Graves disease. Germline CDR1 KGHSH, CDR2 LQKENI. Trimming took off 6 bases at V and 3 bases at J, with 14 bases between the two ends. The CDR3 runs to 14 residues. Study-level results: The sample size was small, and this may have reduced accuracy. Persistent Graves' patients showed reduced TCR diversity versus newly diagnosed patients. Gene preferences differed: TRBV28, TRBJ1-2, TRBJ2-5 in persistent cases. Shared public clonotypes totalled around 2,900 in persistent patients, compared with about a thousand in new patients.

The chain is built from TRBV18 and TRBJ2-5, with D perhaps TRBD1 (6 bases). The source material was peripheral blood mononuclear cells (PBMCs), sampled when the disease was refractory, from a patient treated with antithyroid drugs. This receptor was identified in a female donor with Graves disease. In DNA, the CDR3 is TGTGCCAGCTCCGACAGGCCAACCGAAGAGACCCAGTACTTC. Translated: CASSDRPTEETQYF.